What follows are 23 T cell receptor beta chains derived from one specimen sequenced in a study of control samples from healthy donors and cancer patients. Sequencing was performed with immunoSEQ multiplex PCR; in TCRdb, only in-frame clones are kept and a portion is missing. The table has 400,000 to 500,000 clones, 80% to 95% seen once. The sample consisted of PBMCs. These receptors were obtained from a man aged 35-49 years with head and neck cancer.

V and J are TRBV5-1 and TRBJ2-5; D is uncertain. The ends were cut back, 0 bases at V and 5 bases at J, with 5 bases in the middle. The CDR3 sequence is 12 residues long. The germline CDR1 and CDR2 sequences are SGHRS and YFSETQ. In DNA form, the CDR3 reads TGCGCCAGCAGCTTGGCCGTGGAGACCCAGTACTTC. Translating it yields CASSLAVETQYF.

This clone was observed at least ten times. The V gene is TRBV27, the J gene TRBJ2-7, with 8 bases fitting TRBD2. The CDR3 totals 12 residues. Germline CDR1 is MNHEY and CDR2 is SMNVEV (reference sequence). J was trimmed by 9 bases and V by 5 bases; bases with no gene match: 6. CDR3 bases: TGTGCCAGCAGTGCCCTGACTAGCGTGCAGTACTTC. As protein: CASSALTSVQYF.

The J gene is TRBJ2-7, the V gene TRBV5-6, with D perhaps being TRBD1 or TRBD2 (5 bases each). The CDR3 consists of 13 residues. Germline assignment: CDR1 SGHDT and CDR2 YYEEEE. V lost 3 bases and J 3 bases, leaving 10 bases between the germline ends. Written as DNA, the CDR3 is TGTGCCAGCAGCTGGGGGAAATACTACGAGCAGTACTTC. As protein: CASSWGKYYEQYF.

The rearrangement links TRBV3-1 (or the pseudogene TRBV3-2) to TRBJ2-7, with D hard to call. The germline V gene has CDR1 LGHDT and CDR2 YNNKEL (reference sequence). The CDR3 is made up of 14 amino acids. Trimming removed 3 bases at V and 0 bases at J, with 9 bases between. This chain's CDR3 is CASSQDPNSYEQYF. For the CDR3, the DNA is TGTGCCAGCAGCCAGGACCCGAACTCCTACGAGCAGTACTTC.

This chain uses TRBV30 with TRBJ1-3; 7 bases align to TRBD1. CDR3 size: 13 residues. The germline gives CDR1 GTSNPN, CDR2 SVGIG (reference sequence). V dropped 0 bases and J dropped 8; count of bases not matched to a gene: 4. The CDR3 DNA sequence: TGTGCCTGGAGTGTACAGGGGTTGGACACCATATATTTT. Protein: CAWSVQGLDTIYF.

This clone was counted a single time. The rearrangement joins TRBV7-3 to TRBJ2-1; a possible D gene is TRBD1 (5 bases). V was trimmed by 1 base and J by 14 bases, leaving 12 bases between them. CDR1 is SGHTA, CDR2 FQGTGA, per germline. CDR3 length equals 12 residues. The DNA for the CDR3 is TGTGCCAGCAGCTTAAGTGGGGCAGATAAGTTCTTC. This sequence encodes CASSLSGADKFF.

CDR3 DNA sequence: TGCAGCGCTAAAGGGGACACCAAAAAATACTACAATGAGCAGTTCTTC. Protein sequence: CSAKGDTKKYYNEQFF. The V gene is TRBV29-1, the J gene TRBJ2-1, with D tentatively TRBD1 (6 bases). V lost 7 bases to trimming and J lost 3 bases, with 22 bases between them. The CDR3 is made up of 16 amino acids. In germline, CDR1 is SQVTM, CDR2 ANQGSEA.

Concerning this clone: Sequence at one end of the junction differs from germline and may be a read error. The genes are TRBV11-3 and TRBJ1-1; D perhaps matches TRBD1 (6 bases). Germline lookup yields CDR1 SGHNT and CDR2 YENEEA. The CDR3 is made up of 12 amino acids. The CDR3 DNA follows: TGTGCCAGCAGTTTACGGGACACAGAAGCTTTCTTT. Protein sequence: CASSLRDTEAFF. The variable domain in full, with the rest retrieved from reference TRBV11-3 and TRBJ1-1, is EAGVVQSPRYKIIEKKQPVAFWCNPISGHNTLYWYLQNLGQGPELLIRYENEEAVDDSQLPKDRFSAERLKGVDSTLKIQPAELGDSAVYLCASSLRDTEAFFGQGTRLTVV.

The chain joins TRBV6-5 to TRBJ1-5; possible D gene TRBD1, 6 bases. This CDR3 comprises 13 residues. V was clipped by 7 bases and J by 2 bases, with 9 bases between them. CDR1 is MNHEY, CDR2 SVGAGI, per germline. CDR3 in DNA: TGTGCCAGCAACAGGGATGGCAATCAGCCCCAGCATTTT. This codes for CASNRDGNQPQHF.

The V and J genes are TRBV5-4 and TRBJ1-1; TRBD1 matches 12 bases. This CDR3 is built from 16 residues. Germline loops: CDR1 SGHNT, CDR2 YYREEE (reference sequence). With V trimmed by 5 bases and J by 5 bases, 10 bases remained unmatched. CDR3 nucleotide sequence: TGTGCCAGCAGGGAGACCCCGGGACAGGGGGCGACTGAAGCTTTCTTT. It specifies CASRETPGQGATEAFF.

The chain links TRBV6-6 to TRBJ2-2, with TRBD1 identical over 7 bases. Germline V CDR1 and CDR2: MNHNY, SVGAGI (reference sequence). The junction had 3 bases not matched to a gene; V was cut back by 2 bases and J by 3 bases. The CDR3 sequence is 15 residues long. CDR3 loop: CASSYGTVDTGELFF. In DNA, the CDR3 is TGTGCCAGCAGTTACGGGACAGTCGACACCGGGGAGCTGTTTTTT.

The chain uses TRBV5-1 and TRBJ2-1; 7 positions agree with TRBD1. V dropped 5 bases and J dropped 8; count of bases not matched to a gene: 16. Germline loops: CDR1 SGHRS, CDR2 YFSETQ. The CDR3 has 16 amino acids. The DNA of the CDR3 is TGCGCCAGCAGTCTTCCCCCGGGACAGTCGAAGGATGAGCAGTTCTTC. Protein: CASSLPPGQSKDEQFF.

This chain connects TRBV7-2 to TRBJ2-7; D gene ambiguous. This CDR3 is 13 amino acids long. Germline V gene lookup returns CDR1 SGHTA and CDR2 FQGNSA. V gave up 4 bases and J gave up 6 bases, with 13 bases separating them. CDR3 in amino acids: CASSSSGSGEQYF. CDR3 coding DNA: TGTGCCAGCAGCTCATCAGGTTCGGGCGAGCAGTACTTC.

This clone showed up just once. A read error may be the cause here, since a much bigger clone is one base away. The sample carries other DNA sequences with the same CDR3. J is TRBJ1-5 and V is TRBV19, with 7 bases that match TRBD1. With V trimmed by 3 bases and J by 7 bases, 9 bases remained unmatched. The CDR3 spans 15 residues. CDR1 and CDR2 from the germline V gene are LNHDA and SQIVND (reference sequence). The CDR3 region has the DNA TGTGCCAGTAGTATGGGGGGTGCAGGGGGGCAGCCCCAGCATTTT. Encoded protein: CASSMGGAGGQPQHF.

The CDR3 nucleotides read TGTGCCAGCAGAAGGGGAGGAGATACGCAGTATTTT. Translation: CASRRGGDTQYF. The chain carries TRBV6-6 and TRBJ2-3; possible D gene TRBD2, 6 bases. Deletions cut 6 bases from V and 5 bases from J, with 9 bases between. This CDR3 has 12 amino acids. The V gene's germline CDR1 is MNHNY and CDR2 SVGAGI (reference sequence).

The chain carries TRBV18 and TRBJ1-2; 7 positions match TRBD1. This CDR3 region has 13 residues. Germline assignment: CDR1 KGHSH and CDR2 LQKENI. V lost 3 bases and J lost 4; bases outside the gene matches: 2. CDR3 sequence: CASSPTGTYGYTF. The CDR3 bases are TGTGCCAGCTCACCGACAGGGACCTATGGCTACACCTTC.

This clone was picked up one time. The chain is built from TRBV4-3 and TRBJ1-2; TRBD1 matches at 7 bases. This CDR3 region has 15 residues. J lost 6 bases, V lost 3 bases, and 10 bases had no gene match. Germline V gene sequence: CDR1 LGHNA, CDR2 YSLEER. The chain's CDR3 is CASSHVQGRGHGYTF. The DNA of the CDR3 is TGCGCCAGCAGCCATGTACAGGGGCGAGGCCATGGCTACACCTTC.

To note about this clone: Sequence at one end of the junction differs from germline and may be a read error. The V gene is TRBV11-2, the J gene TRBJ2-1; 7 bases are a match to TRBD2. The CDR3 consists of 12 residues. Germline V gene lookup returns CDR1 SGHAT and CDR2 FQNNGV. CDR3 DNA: TGTGCCAGCAGCTTAGATGGCGGGAGTTTCCTCTTC. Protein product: CASSLDGGSFLF.

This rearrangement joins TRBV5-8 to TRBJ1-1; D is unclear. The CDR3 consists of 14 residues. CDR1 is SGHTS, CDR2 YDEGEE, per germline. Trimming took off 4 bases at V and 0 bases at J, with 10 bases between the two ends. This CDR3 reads CASSRGILNTEAFF. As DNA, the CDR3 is TGTGCCAGCAGCCGAGGAATACTGAACACTGAAGCTTTCTTT.

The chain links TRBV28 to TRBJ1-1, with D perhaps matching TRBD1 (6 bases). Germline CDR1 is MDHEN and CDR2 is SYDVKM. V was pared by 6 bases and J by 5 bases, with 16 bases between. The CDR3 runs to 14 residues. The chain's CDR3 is CASSSRGRMTEAFF. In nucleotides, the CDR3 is TGTGCCAGCAGCTCCCGGGGGCGCATGACTGAAGCTTTCTTT. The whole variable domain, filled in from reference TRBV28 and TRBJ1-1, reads DVKVTQSSRYLVKRTGEKVFLECVQDMDHENMFWYRQDPGLGLRLIYFSYDVKMKEKGDIPEGYSVSREKKERFSLILESASTNQTSMYLCASSSRGRMTEAFFGQGTRLTVV.

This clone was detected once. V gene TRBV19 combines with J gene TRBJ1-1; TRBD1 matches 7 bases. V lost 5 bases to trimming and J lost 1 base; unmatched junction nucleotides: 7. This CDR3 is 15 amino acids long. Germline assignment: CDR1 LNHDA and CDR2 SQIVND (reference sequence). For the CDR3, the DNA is TGTGCCAGTAGTGACTGGGGGACAGAGAACACTGAAGCTTTCTTT. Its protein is CASSDWGTENTEAFF.

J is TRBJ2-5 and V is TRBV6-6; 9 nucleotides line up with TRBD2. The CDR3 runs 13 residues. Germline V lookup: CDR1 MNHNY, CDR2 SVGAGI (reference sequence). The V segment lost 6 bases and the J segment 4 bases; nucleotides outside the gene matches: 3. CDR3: CASSGTSRETQYF. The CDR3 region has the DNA TGTGCCAGCAGCGGGACTAGCAGAGAGACCCAGTACTTC.

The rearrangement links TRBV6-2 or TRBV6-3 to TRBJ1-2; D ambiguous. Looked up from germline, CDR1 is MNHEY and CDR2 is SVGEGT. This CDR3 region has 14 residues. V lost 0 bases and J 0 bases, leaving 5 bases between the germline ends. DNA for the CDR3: TGTGCCAGCAGTTACTCGACACCTAACTATGGCTACACCTTC. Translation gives CASSYSTPNYGYTF.